The 17 T cell receptor beta chains below were found in one sample sequenced in a study of vaccination and CD4 T cells after COVID-19. With the Oncomine TCR Beta short-read assay, DNA from cultured CD4+ T cells was sequenced. MiXCR was run by TCRdb on the PCR reads, yielding one entry per CDR3 protein. The data show 15,000 to 20,000 distinct CDR3 sequences, less than 30% seen once. Treatment indicated: roughly ten-day PBMC culture with coronavirus spike peptide pools or control peptides (ViraFEST assay). For these receptors, no antigen is known. The sample consisted of cultured CD4+ T cells from blood. These receptors originate from a human donor with COVID-19.

The V and J genes are TRBV6-8 and TRBJ1-4; D may be TRBD1 (6 bases). The germline V gene encodes CDR1 MNHGY and CDR2 SAAAGT. V shed 2 bases and J shed 6 bases, with 16 bases lying between them. CDR3 length equals 16 residues. CDR3 in amino acids: CASSYTTGSGDEKLFF. The CDR3 nucleotides read TGTGCCAGCAGTTACACCACAGGGTCGGGGGATGAAAAACTGTTTTTT.

The chain uses TRBV7-2 and TRBJ2-5; D is unresolved. The CDR3 contains 14 residues. The germline V gene encodes CDR1 SGHTA and CDR2 FQGNSA. Deletions cut 1 base from V and 2 bases from J, with 8 bases between. CDR3 amino acids: CASSLDGRQETQYF. Here the CDR3 DNA reads TGTGCCAGCAGCTTAGATGGCAGACAAGAGACCCAGTACTTC.

The sample holds a few counts of this clonotype. V usage is TRBV5-4 and J usage is TRBJ1-6, with 8 nucleotides matching TRBD1. CDR1 is SGHNT, CDR2 YYREEE, per germline (reference sequence). The CDR3 runs to 18 residues. Trimming took 0 bases from V and 0 from J; bases not matched to a gene: 5. In DNA form, the CDR3 reads TGTGCCAGCAGCTTGGGCAGGGGGCGAGTCTCCTATAATTCACCCCTCCACTTT. It yields the protein CASSLGRGRVSYNSPLHF.

This rearrangement joins TRBV9 to TRBJ1-2; D call uncertain. This CDR3 spans 13 amino acids. CDR1 and CDR2 (germline): SGDLS, YYNGEE. V lost 5 bases and J 0 bases, leaving 8 bases between the germline ends. The chain's CDR3 is CASRGGSNYGYTF. CDR3 bases: TGTGCCAGCAGAGGAGGATCTAACTATGGCTACACCTTC.

This sequence joins TRBV19 and TRBJ2-2; TRBD1 matches at 8 bases. The CDR3 has 16 amino acids. Germline assignment: CDR1 LNHDA and CDR2 SQIVND (reference sequence). Germline trimming cut 6 bases from V and 5 bases from J; bases unmatched to any gene: 11. The CDR3 DNA follows: TGTGCCAGTAGACATCACGGACAGGGAAAAACCGGGGAGCTGTTTTTT. This codes for CASRHHGQGKTGELFF.

This clonotype was seen a few times. This chain connects TRBV7-2 to TRBJ1-5; TRBD1 matches 11 bases. The CDR3 extends over 15 amino acids. Germline V gene lookup returns CDR1 SGHTA and CDR2 FQGNSA. The trim removed 3 bases at V and 5 bases at J, leaving 3 bases unmatched. In nucleotides, the CDR3 is TGTGCCAGCAGCTTGGACAGGGGGCAAGATCAGCCCCAGCATTTT. Its protein product is CASSLDRGQDQPQHF.

The chain links TRBV5-6 to TRBJ2-5; TRBD2 matches 9 bases. The CDR3 loop spans 16 amino acids. Looked up from germline, CDR1 is SGHDT and CDR2 is YYEEEE. The ends lost 4 bases at V and 4 bases at J; junction bases unmatched: 11. The CDR3 spells CASSLLAGTSRETQYF. Here the CDR3 DNA reads TGTGCCAGCAGCCTATTGGCAGGGACTAGCAGAGAGACCCAGTACTTC. The full variable domain, rest sourced from reference TRBV5-6 and TRBJ2-5, is DAGVTQSPTHLIKTRGQQVTLRCSPKSGHDTVSWYQQALGQGPQFIFQYYEEEERQRGNFPDRFSGHQFPNYSSELNVNALLLGDSALYLCASSLLAGTSRETQYFGPGTRLLVL.

This chain uses TRBV20-1 with TRBJ2-7, with 8 bases fitting TRBD1. V shed 5 bases, J shed 3 bases, and the junction held 6 bases outside the gene matches. This CDR3 has 13 residues. Germline loops: CDR1 DFQATT, CDR2 SNEGSKA (reference sequence). This CDR3 is CSAANDRGYEQYF. DNA for the CDR3: TGCAGTGCTGCTAATGACAGGGGCTACGAGCAGTACTTC.

This rearrangement joins TRBV30 to TRBJ1-6; D uncertain. With 1 base removed from V and 6 bases from J, the gap between germline ends came to 4 bases. CDR1 GTSNPN and CDR2 SVGIG come from the germline V gene (reference sequence). The CDR3 has 12 amino acids. The CDR3: CAWSAANSPLHF. The CDR3 DNA sequence: TGTGCCTGGAGTGCGGCTAATTCACCCCTCCACTTT.

This clonotype is classed as medium-sized. The V call is TRBV10-1, the J call TRBJ1-5, with a tentative D call TRBD1 (6 bases). The germline gives CDR1 WNHNN, CDR2 SYGVQD (reference sequence). The germline V and J ends were trimmed by 4 bases and 4 bases, with 20 bases remaining between them. CDR3 length: 17 residues. The CDR3 sequence is CASSGGGPGDGNQPQHF. CDR3 bases: TGCGCCAGCAGTGGGGGGGGGCCAGGAGATGGGAATCAGCCCCAGCATTTT.

This clonotype is medium-sized (0.01 to 0.1%) by share. The chain employs TRBV7-2 and TRBJ1-2, with D maybe TRBD1 (5 bases). There are 16 residues in the CDR3. Trimming removed 5 bases at V and 0 bases at J, with 16 bases between. The germline gives CDR1 SGHTA, CDR2 FQGNSA. The CDR3 is CASSIGGRVANYGYTF. The CDR3 DNA reads TGTGCCAGCAGCATCGGCGGCAGGGTCGCTAACTATGGCTACACCTTC. The full variable domain, rest sourced from reference TRBV7-2 and TRBJ1-2, is GAGVSQSPSNKVTEKGKDVELRCDPISGHTALYWYRQSLGQGLEFLIYFQGNSAPDKSGLPSDRFSAERTGGSVSTLTIQRTQQEDSAVYLCASSIGGRVANYGYTFGSGTRLTVV.

This clonotype was seen more than once but under ten times. The gene calls are TRBV7-2 and TRBJ1-6; tentatively, D is TRBD1 (5 bases). V was pared by 3 bases and J by 10 bases, with 10 bases between. Germline V lookup: CDR1 SGHTA, CDR2 FQGNSA. The CDR3 length is 13 residues. The CDR3 reads CASSFGRGSPLHF. As DNA, the CDR3 is TGTGCCAGCAGCTTCGGTAGGGGCTCACCCCTCCACTTT.

The chain carries TRBV30 and TRBJ1-4; 8 bases line up with TRBD1. The CDR3 has 13 amino acids. V lost 8 bases to trimming and J lost 8 bases; unmatched junction nucleotides: 10. CDR1 is GTSNPN and CDR2 is SVGIG in the germline V gene (reference sequence). This chain's CDR3 is CALKGQAGEKLFF. The CDR3 coding sequence is TGTGCCCTCAAGGGACAGGCCGGAGAAAAACTGTTTTTT.

This clonotype turned up a few times. The J gene is TRBJ2-2, the V gene TRBV27; a weak D match, TRBD2 (6 bases). V was clipped by 6 bases and J by 0 bases, with 11 bases between them. CDR1 is MNHEY, CDR2 SMNVEV, per germline (reference sequence). The CDR3 runs to 15 residues. CDR3 sequence reads: CASSGGTSNTGELFF. The CDR3 DNA reads TGTGCCAGCAGCGGGGGAACTTCGAACACCGGGGAGCTGTTTTTT.

This clonotype has just one count. The chain combines TRBV15 with TRBJ2-1, with a possible D match to TRBD1 (6 bases). CDR3 length: 15 residues. With 5 bases removed from V and 5 bases from J, the gap between germline ends came to 16 bases. Germline CDR1 reads LNHNV; CDR2 reads YYDKDF (reference sequence). The DNA for the CDR3 is TGTGCCACCAGCCCCATGAGGGGGAACAACAATGAGCAGTTCTTC. Protein sequence: CATSPMRGNNNEQFF.

This clonotype was observed a handful of times. The V call is TRBV19, the J call TRBJ2-2; D remains ambiguous. Germline loops: CDR1 LNHDA, CDR2 SQIVND (reference sequence). This CDR3 has 13 amino acids. V lost 5 bases and J lost 2, with 6 bases in between. CDR3 sequence reads: CASSPQNTGELFF. Here the CDR3 DNA reads TGTGCCAGTAGTCCACAAAACACCGGGGAGCTGTTTTTT.

The chain combines TRBV7-2 with TRBJ1-2, with D tentatively TRBD1 (6 bases). Germline V CDR1 and CDR2: SGHTA, FQGNSA. This CDR3 region has 16 residues. The ends were cut back, 6 bases at V and 7 bases at J, with 24 bases in the middle. The CDR3 nucleotides are TGTGCCAGCAGGCCTTCCCCGCTGGACGTCAGGGGTGGCTACACCTTC. This codes for CASRPSPLDVRGGYTF.